This note documents a single T cell receptor (beta chain) sequence. Its antigen is unidentified. A much larger clone is a single base away; this may be a read error. The sample comes from a study of glioma-infiltrating T cells. Whole-study results and caveats: Above-expected tissue-blood divergence occurred in all gliomas, most in low-grade ones. Very few CDR3 sequences were shared between tissue and blood.

This CDR3 contains 15 residues. Germline assignment: CDR1 SGHRS and CDR2 YFSETQ. V lost 4 bases and J lost 0, with 13 bases in between. Amplification of TCR alpha and beta CDR3 regions from RNA used iRepertoire nested multiplex PCR. Tissue mRNA or PBMC total RNA, roughly 85-450 ng, went into one-step reverse transcription and amplification. One entry per CDR3 protein results from TCRdb running MiXCR on the multiplex PCR reads. The sample comprises under 200,000 distinct CDR3 sequences, around 40% of which are singletons, and 5% to 5.5% rests with the top ten. The chain carries TRBV5-1 and TRBJ1-1, with D tentatively TRBD1 (6 bases). Sequenced material: glioma tissue, nonneoplastic brain tissue, or PBMCs (not recorded which). This clonotype was obtained from a human donor with low-grade glioma or glioblastoma, undergoing nonglioma brain surgery, or in good health (not recorded which). The CDR3 DNA follows: TGCGCCAGCAGCAGAACAACAGGGTTGAACACTGAAGCTTTCTTT. As protein: CASSRTTGLNTEAFF.